What follows is one TCR beta chain and its context. Antigen specificity is unknown. The CDR3 has 14 amino acids. V lost 6 bases to trimming and J lost 3 bases; unmatched junction nucleotides: 6. CDR1 and CDR2 from the germline V gene are SGHVS and FQNEAQ. The sample is drawn from a study of cytomegalovirus exposure and HLA in healthy donors. Primers: 60 Vbeta forward and 13 Jbeta reverse. Sequenced by immunoSEQ multiplex PCR; TCRdb stores in-frame clones only, minus some. Of about 160,000 clones listed, approximately 70% are singletons. General study points: What TCR beta sequences reportedly achieved was accurate prediction of HLA-A and HLA-B alleles in most subjects. Most TCR beta V segments were productive about 87% or about 30% of the time in an earlier analysis. V- and J-gene trimming of TCR beta was linked (in a later analysis) to a missense DCLRE1C variant.

This sequence joins TRBV7-8 and TRBJ2-7, with 9 bases lining up with TRBD1. The sequence was obtained from a man aged 40-50 years in good health and CMV-seropositive. The sequenced sample was PBMCs. The CDR3 nucleotides are TGTGCCAGCAGTACTAACAGGGGGCACTACGAGCAGTACTTC. Residues: CASSTNRGHYEQYF.